The TCR beta chain described here comes from a study of T cell responses to AZD1222 COVID-19 vaccine. Study-level results: Reportedly, nearly half of unique spike TCRs recognized epitopes outside B.1.351/B.1.1.7 mutations. The study found vaccine-associated CD4 TCRs spanning spike, dominant at 160-218 and 743-854. Donors were mostly white British, more females; clonal diversity possibly underestimated.

On this clone itself: Its antigen is not known.

Using immunoSEQ multiplex PCR, the repertoire was profiled, and TCRdb retains in-frame clones only, with some absent. Of about 140,000 clones in the sample, over 85% are singletons; the top ten hold 5% to 6.5%. The CDR3 runs to 17 residues. The junction had 16 bases not matched to a gene; V was cut back by 4 bases and J by 9 bases. Germline V gene sequence: CDR1 MNHEY, CDR2 SMNVEV (reference sequence). This specimen consisted of peripheral blood, obtained on day 0 of AZD1222 vaccination. The chain combines TRBV27 with TRBJ1-5, with 9 bases that match TRBD1. This receptor was obtained from an adult in good health. As DNA, the CDR3 is TGTGCCAGCAGTTCATCTTTCCGGGACAGGGCGATTGTGCCCCAGCATTTT. Its protein is CASSSSFRDRAIVPQHF.